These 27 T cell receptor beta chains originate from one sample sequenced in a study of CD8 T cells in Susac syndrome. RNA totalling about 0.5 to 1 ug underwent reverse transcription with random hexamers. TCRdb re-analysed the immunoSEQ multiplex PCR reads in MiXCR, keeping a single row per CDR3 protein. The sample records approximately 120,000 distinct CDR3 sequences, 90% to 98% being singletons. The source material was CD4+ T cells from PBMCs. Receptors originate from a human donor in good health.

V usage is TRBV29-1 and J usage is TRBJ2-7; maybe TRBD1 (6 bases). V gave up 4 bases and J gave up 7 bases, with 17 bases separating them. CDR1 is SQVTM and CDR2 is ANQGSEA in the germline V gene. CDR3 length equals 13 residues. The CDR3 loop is CSVVTRLTGEQYF. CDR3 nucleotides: TGCAGCGTTGTCACCCGACTCACAGGGGAGCAGTACTTC.

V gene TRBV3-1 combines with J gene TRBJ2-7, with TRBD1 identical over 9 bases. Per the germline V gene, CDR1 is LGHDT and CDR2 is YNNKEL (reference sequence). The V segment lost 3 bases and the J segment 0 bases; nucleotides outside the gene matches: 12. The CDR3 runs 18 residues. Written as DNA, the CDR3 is TGTGCCAGCAGCCAGAGACAGGGGGTCCCATGGGGCTCCTACGAGCAGTACTTC. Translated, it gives CASSQRQGVPWGSYEQYF.

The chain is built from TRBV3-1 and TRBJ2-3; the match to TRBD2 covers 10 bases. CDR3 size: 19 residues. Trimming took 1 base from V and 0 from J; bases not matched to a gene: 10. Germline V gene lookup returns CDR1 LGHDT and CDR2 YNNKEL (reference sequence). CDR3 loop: CASSQGRNSGGASTDTQYF. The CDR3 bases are TGTGCCAGCAGCCAAGGTCGGAACAGCGGGGGGGCTAGCACAGATACGCAGTATTTT.

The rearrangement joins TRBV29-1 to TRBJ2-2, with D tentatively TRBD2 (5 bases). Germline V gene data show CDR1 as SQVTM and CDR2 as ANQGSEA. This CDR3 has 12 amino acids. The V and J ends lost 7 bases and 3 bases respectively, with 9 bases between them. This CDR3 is CSGRADTGELFF. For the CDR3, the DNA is TGCAGCGGAAGAGCGGACACCGGGGAGCTGTTTTTT.

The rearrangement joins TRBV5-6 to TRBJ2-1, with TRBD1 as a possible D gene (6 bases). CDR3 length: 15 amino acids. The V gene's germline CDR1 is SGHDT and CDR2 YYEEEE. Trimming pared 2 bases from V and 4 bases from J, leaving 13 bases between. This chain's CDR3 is CASSFPGHRYNEQFF. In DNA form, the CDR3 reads TGTGCCAGCAGCTTTCCGGGACACCGATACAATGAGCAGTTCTTC.

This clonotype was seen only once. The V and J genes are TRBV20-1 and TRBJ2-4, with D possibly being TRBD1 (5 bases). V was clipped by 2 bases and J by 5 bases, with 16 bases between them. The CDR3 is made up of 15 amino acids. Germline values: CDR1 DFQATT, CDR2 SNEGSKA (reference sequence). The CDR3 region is CSARRASTGQNIQYF. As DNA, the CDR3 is TGCAGTGCTAGAAGGGCCTCAACAGGCCAAAACATTCAGTACTTC.

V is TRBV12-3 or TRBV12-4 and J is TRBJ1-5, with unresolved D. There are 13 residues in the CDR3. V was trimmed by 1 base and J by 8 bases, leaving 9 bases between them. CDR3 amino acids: CASSLVDIKPQHF. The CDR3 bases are TGTGCCAGCAGTTTAGTGGATATCAAGCCCCAGCATTTT.

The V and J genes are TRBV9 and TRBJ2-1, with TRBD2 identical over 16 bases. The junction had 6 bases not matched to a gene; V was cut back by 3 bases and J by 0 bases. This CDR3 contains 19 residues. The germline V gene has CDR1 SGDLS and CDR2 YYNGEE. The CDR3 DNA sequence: TGTGCCAGCAGCGAGGGGACTAGCGGGGGGGTCTCCTCCTACAATGAGCAGTTCTTC. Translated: CASSEGTSGGVSSYNEQFF. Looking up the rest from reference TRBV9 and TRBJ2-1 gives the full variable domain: DSGVTQTPKHLITATGQRVTLRCSPRSGDLSVYWYQQSLDQGLQFLIQYYNGEERAKGNILERFSAQQFPDLHSELNLSSLELGDSALYFCASSEGTSGGVSSYNEQFFGPGTRLTVL.

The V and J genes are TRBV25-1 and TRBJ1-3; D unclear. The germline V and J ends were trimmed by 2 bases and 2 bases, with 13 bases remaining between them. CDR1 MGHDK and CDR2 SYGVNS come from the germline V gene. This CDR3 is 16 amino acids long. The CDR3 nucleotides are TGTGCCAGCAGTGAACCCAGTGGTCTCACTGGAAACACCATATATTTT. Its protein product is CASSEPSGLTGNTIYF.

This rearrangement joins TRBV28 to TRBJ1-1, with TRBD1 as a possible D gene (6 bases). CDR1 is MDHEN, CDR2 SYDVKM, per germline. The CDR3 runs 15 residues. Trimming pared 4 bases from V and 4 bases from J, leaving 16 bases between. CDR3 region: CASSSISGESTEAFF. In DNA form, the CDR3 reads TGTGCCAGCAGTTCCATTTCAGGGGAGAGCACTGAAGCTTTCTTT.

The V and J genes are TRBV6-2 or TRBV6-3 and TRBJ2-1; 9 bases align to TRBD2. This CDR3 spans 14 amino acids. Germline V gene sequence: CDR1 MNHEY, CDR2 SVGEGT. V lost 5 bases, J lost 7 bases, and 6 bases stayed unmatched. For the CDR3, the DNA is TGTGCCAGCAGTCCTAGCGGGAAGGGAAATGAGCAGTTCTTC. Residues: CASSPSGKGNEQFF.

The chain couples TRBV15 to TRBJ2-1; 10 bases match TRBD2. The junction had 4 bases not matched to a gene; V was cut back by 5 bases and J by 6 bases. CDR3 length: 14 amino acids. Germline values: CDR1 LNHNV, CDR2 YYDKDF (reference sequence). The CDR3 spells CATSYSGRFNEQFF. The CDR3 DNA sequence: TGTGCCACCAGCTATAGCGGGAGGTTCAATGAGCAGTTCTTC.

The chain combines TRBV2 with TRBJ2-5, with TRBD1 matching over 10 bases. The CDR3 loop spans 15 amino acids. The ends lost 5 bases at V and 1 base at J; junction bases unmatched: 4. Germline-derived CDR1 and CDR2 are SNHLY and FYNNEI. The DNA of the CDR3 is TGTGCCAGCAGTAGGGACAGGGGATTCCAAGAGACCCAGTACTTC. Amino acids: CASSRDRGFQETQYF.

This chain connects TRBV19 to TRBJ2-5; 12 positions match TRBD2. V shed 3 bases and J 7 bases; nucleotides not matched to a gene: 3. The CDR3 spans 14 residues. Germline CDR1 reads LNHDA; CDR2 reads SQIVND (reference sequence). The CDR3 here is CASSIRLAGVTQYF. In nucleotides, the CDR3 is TGTGCCAGTAGTATTAGACTAGCGGGGGTGACCCAGTACTTC.

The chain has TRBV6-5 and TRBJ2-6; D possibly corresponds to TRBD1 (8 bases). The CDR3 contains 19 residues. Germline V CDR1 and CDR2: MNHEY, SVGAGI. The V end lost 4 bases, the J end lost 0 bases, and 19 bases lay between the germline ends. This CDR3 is CASSSRTGRVISGANVLTF. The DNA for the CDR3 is TGTGCCAGCAGTTCCCGGACAGGGAGGGTCATCTCTGGGGCCAACGTCCTGACTTTC.

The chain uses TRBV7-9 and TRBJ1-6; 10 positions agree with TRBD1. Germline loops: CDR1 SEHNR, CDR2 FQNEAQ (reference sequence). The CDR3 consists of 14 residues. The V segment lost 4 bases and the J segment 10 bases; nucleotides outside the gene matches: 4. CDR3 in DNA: TGTGCCAGCAGCTCCGGGACAGGGGTCTCACCCCTCCACTTT. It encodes CASSSGTGVSPLHF.

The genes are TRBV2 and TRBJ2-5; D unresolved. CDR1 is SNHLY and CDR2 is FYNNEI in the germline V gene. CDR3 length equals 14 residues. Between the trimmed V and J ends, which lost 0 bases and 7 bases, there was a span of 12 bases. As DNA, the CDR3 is TGTGCCAGCAGTGAAGCGCTTCTGGGGATGACCCAGTACTTC. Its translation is CASSEALLGMTQYF.

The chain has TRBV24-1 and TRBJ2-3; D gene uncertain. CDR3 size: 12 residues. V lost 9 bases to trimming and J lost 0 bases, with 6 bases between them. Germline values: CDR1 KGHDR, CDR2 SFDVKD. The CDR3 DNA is TGTGCCACCGGTTCGAGCACAGATACGCAGTATTTT. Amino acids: CATGSSTDTQYF.

The CDR3 here is CASRRTLAAAEQFF. In DNA, the CDR3 is TGTGCCAGCAGACGAACGCTAGCGGCCGCTGAGCAGTTCTTC. The V and J genes are TRBV7-3 and TRBJ2-1; 7 nucleotides agree with TRBD2. The junction had 11 bases not matched to a gene; V was cut back by 6 bases and J by 9 bases. The germline V gene has CDR1 SGHTA and CDR2 FQGTGA. This CDR3 has 14 amino acids. Supplemented by reference TRBV7-3 and TRBJ2-1, the full variable domain reads GAGVSQTPSNKVTEKGKYVELRCDPISGHTALYWYRQSLGQGPEFLIYFQGTGAADDSGLPNDRFFAVRPEGSVSTLKIQRTERGDSAVYLCASRRTLAAAEQFFGPGTRLTVL.

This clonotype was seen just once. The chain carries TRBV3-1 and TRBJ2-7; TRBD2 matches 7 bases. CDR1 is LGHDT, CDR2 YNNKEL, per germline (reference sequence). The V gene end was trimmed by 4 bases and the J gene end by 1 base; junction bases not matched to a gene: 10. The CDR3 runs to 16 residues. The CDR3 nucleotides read TGTGCCAGCAGCCCCCTTAGCGGGCAAAAGTCCTACGAGCAGTACTTC. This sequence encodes CASSPLSGQKSYEQYF.

The CDR3 spells CASSRDRGGYSNQPQHF. CDR3 nucleotide sequence: TGTGCCAGCAGTCGGGACAGGGGGGGGTATAGCAATCAGCCCCAGCATTTT. The chain uses TRBV28 and TRBJ1-5; 11 bases are a match to TRBD1. The V segment lost 5 bases and the J segment 0 bases; nucleotides outside the gene matches: 6. Germline lookup yields CDR1 MDHEN and CDR2 SYDVKM. The CDR3 runs 17 residues.

The CDR3 region has the DNA TGTGCCAGCAGCCCGCGAGGGGGATCACACACCGGGGAGCTGTTTTTT. Amino acid sequence: CASSPRGGSHTGELFF. The rearrangement links TRBV5-4 to TRBJ2-2, with a possible D match to TRBD1 (6 bases). The germline V gene encodes CDR1 SGHNT and CDR2 YYREEE (reference sequence). V was shortened by 4 bases and J by 3 bases, with 16 bases between the two germline ends. This CDR3 is built from 16 residues. Full variable domain (remainder filled in from reference TRBV5-4 and TRBJ2-2): ETGVTQSPTHLIKTRGQQVTLRCSSQSGHNTVSWYQQALGQGPQFIFQYYREEENGRGNFPPRFSGLQFPNYSSELNVNALELDDSALYLCASSPRGGSHTGELFFGEGSRLTVL.

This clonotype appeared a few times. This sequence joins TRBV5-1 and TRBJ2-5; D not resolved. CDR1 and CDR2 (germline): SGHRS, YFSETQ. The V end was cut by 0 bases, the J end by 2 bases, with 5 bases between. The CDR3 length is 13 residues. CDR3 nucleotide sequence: TGCGCCAGCAGCTTGGAGGGTCAAGAGACCCAGTACTTC. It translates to CASSLEGQETQYF.

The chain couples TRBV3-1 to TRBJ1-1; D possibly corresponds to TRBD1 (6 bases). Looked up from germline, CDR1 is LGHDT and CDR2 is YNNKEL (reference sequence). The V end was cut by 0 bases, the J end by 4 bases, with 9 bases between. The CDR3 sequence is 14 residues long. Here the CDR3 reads CASSQDKGGTEAFF. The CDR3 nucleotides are TGTGCCAGCAGCCAAGATAAGGGGGGCACTGAAGCTTTCTTT. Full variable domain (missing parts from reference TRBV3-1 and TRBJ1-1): DTAVSQTPKYLVTQMGNDKSIKCEQNLGHDTMYWYKQDSKKFLKIMFSYNNKELIINETVPNRFSPKSPDKAHLNLHINSLELGDSAVYFCASSQDKGGTEAFFGQGTRLTVV.

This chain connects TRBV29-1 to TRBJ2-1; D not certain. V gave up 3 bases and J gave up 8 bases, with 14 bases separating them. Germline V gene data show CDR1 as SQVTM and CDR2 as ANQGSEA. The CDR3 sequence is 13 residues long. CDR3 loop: CSVDRLRSDEQFF. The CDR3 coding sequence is TGCAGCGTTGATAGACTTAGGAGCGATGAGCAGTTCTTC.

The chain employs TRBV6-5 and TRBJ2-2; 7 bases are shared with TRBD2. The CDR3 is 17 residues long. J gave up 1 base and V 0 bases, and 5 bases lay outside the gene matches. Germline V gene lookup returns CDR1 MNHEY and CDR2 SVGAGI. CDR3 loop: CASSYSIGTKNTGELFF. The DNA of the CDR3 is TGTGCCAGCAGTTACTCGATCGGGACTAAGAACACCGGGGAGCTGTTTTTT.

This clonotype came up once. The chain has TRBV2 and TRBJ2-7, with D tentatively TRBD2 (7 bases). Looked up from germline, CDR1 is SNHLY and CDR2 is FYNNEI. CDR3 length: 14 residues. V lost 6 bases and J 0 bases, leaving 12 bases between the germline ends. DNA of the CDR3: TGTGCCAGCAGAAAGGGAGGGGGCTCCTACGAGCAGTACTTC. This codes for CASRKGGGSYEQYF. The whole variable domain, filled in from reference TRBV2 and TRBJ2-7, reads EPEVTQTPSHQVTQMGQEVILRCVPISNHLYFYWYRQILGQKVEFLVSFYNNEISEKSEIFDDQFSVERPDGSNFTLKIRSTKLEDSAMYFCASRKGGGSYEQYFGPGTRLTVT.